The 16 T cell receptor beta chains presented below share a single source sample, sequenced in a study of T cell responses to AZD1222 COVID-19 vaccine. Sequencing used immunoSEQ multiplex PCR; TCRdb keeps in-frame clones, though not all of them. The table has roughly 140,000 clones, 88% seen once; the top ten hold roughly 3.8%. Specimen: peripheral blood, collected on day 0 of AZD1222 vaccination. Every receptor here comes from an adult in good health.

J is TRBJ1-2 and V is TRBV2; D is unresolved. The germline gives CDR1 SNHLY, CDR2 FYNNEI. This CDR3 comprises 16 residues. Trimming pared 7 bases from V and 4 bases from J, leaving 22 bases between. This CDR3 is CASTAGTAGRRYGYTF. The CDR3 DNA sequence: TGTGCCAGCACCGCAGGAACTGCCGGCCGACGCTATGGCTACACCTTC.

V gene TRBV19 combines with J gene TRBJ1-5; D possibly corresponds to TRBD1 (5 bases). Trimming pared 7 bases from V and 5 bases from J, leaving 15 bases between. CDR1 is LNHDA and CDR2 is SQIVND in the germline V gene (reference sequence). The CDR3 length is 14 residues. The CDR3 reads CASNWLGPDQPQHF. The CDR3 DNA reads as TGTGCCAGTAATTGGTTGGGGCCTGATCAGCCCCAGCATTTT.

The CDR3 DNA is TGTGCCAGCAGCTTATCTCGGGCAGCAATCGGCGAAGGATCTGAAGCTTTCTTT. Its translation: CASSLSRAAIGEGSEAFF. The J gene is TRBJ1-1, the V gene TRBV11-2; D call uncertain. The ends were cut back, 2 bases at V and 6 bases at J, with 25 bases in the middle. CDR1 and CDR2 (germline): SGHAT, FQNNGV. The CDR3 loop spans 18 amino acids.

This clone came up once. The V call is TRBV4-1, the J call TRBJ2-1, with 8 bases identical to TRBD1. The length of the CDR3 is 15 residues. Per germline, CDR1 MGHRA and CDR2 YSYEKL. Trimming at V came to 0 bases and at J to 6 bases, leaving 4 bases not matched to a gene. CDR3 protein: CASSQEKTGANEQFF. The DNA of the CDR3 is TGCGCCAGCAGCCAAGAAAAGACAGGGGCCAATGAGCAGTTCTTC.

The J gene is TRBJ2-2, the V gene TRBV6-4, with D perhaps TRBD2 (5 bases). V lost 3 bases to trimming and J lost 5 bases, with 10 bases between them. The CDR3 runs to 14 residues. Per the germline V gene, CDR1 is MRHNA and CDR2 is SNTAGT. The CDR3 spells CASSEQRGTGELFF. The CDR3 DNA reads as TGTGCCAGCAGTGAACAGCGAGGGACCGGGGAGCTGTTTTTT.

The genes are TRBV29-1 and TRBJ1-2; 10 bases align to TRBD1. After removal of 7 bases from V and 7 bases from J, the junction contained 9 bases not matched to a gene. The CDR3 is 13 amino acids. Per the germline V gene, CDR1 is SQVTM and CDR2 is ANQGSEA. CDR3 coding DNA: TGCAGCGGCTGGACAGGGGGTTCGGGTGGCTACACCTTC. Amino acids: CSGWTGGSGGYTF. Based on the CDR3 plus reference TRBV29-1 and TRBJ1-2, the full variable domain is SAVISQKPSRDICQRGTSLTIQCQVDSQVTMMFWYRQQPGQSLTLIATANQGSEATYESGFVIDKFPISRPNLTFSTLTVSNMSPEDSSIYLCSGWTGGSGGYTFGSGTRLTVV.

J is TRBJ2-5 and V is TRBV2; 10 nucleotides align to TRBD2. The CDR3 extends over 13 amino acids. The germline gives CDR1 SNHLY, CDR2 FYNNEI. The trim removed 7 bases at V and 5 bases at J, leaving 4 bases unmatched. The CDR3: CASTSGSWETQYF. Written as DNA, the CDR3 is TGTGCCAGCACTAGCGGGAGTTGGGAGACCCAGTACTTC.

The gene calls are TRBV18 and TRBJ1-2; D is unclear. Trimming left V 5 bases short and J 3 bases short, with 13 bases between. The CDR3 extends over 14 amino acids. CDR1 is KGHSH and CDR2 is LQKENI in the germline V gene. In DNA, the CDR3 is TGTGCCAGCTCAGACTTGGATAGGGACTATGGCTACACCTTC. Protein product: CASSDLDRDYGYTF.

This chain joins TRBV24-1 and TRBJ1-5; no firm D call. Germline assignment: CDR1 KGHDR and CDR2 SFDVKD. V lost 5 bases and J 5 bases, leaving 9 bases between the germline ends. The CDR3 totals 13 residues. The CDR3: CATSVTLDQPQHF. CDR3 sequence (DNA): TGTGCCACCAGTGTAACTTTGGATCAGCCCCAGCATTTT.

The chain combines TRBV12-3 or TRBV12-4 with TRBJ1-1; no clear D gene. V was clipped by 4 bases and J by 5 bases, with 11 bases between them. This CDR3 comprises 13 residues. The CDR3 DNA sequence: TGTGCCAGCAGTTCTTACGGTGGGACTGAAGCTTTCTTT. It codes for CASSSYGGTEAFF.

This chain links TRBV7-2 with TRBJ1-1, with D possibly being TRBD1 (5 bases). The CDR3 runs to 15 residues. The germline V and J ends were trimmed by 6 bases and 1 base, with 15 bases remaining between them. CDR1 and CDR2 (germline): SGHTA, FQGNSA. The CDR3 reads CASSSQGDRNTEAFF. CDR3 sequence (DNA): TGTGCCAGCAGTTCTCAAGGGGACCGGAACACTGAAGCTTTCTTT. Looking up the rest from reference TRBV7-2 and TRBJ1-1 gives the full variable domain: GAGVSQSPSNKVTEKGKDVELRCDPISGHTALYWYRQSLGQGLEFLIYFQGNSAPDKSGLPSDRFSAERTGGSVSTLTIQRTQQEDSAVYLCASSSQGDRNTEAFFGQGTRLTVV.

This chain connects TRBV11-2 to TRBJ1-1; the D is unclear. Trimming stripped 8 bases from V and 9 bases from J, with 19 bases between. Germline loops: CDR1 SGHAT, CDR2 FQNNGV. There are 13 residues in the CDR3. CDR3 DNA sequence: TGTGCCAGCGGAAGAGGAAGGACCGGGAAAGCTTTCTTT. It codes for CASGRGRTGKAFF.

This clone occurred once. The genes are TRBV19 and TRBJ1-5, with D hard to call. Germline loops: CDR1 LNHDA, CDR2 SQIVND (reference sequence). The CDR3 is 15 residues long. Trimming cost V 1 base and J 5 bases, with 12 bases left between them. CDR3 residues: CASSIGTGRDQPQHF. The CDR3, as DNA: TGTGCCAGTAGTATAGGGACGGGTAGGGATCAGCCCCAGCATTTT.

The CDR3 protein is CASSYSGGRSSTQYF. The CDR3 nucleotides read TGTGCCAGCAGTTACTCCGGCGGGAGAAGTTCAACGCAGTATTTT. This chain connects TRBV6-5 to TRBJ2-3; TRBD2 matches at 7 bases. Per the germline V gene, CDR1 is MNHEY and CDR2 is SVGAGI. CDR3 length: 15 amino acids. V trimming: 0 bases; J trimming: 9 bases; junction bases outside the gene matches: 9.

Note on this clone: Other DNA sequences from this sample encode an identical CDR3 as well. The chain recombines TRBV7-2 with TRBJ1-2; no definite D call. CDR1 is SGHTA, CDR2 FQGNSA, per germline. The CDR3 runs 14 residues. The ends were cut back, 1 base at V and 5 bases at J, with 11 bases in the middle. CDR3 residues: CASSLGQTFYGYTF. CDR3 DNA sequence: TGTGCCAGCAGCTTAGGTCAGACTTTTTATGGCTACACCTTC.

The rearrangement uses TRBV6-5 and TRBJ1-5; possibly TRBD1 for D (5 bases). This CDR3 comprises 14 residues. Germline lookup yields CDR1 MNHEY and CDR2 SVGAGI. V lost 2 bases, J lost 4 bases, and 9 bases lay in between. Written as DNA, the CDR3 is TGTGCCAGCAGTTACCAGGGCGAGAATCAGCCCCAGCATTTT. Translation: CASSYQGENQPQHF.